What follows are 7 T cell receptor beta chains derived from one specimen sequenced in a study of T cell changes during pregnancy in multiple sclerosis. The table came from immunoSEQ multiplex PCR; TCRdb's copy has only in-frame clones and leaves some out. The table includes tens of thousands of clones, 75% to 95% detected once. Sequenced material: peripheral blood, taken in the first trimester of pregnancy. These receptors all come from a female donor with multiple sclerosis, enrolled in a pregnancy study.

The rearrangement links TRBV6-6 to TRBJ2-5, with D possibly being TRBD1 (5 bases). The assigned J gene may be wrong: the sequence end matches TRBJ2-7 better. The CDR3 runs 16 residues. Germline-derived CDR1 and CDR2 are MNHNY and SVGAGI (reference sequence). DNA of the CDR3: TGTGCCAGCAGTTACTCGATTGGTCCAGGGCGCGACGAGCAGTACTTC. Amino acid sequence: CASSYSIGPGRDEQYF.

This clone was recorded a few times. The J gene is TRBJ1-6, the V gene TRBV10-3, with 7 bases matching TRBD1. The CDR3 sequence is 16 residues long. The V gene end was trimmed by 0 bases and the J gene end by 3 bases; junction bases not matched to a gene: 2. Germline V gene data show CDR1 as ENHRY and CDR2 as SYGVKD. CDR3 bases: TGTGCCATCAGTGAGTCGGGGGACAGCTATAATTCACCCCTCCACTTT. Translated, it gives CAISESGDSYNSPLHF.

The CDR3 is CASSANDRISNQPQHF. CDR3 DNA: TGTGCCAGCAGCGCCAATGACAGAATTAGCAATCAGCCCCAGCATTTT. This chain joins TRBV9 and TRBJ1-5; D is perhaps TRBD1 (5 bases). V was clipped by 3 bases and J by 0 bases, with 13 bases between them. Germline loops: CDR1 SGDLS, CDR2 YYNGEE. The CDR3 spans 16 residues.

In its sample, this clone was seen a few times. The V and J genes are TRBV5-1 and TRBJ2-7, with 9 bases matching TRBD1. After removal of 1 base from V and 2 bases from J, the junction contained 7 bases not matched to a gene. Germline CDR1 is SGHRS and CDR2 is YFSETQ. This CDR3 region has 16 residues. The CDR3: CASSLMGQGLTYEQYF. The CDR3 DNA reads as TGCGCCAGCAGCTTGATGGGACAGGGTCTGACCTACGAGCAGTACTTC.

About this clone: This same CDR3 is encoded by further DNA sequences in the sample. The rearrangement uses TRBV6-1 and TRBJ2-7; the match to TRBD2 covers 8 bases. The germline CDR1 and CDR2 sequences are MNHNS and SASEGT. The CDR3 runs 15 residues. The V gene end was trimmed by 7 bases and the J gene end by 4 bases; junction bases not matched to a gene: 12. The CDR3 spells CASTRGRAGDYEQYF. CDR3 coding DNA: TGTGCCAGCACCCGGGGCAGAGCGGGGGATTACGAGCAGTACTTC.

The V and J genes are TRBV7-2 and TRBJ2-7, with a weak D call TRBD1 (5 bases). CDR3 length: 14 amino acids. Trimming removed 7 bases at V and 3 bases at J, with 16 bases between. Germline V gene data show CDR1 as SGHTA and CDR2 as FQGNSA. CDR3 protein: CASTSRATGYEQYF. The DNA of the CDR3 is TGTGCCAGCACCTCCAGGGCCACCGGCTACGAGCAGTACTTC.

The V call is TRBV27, the J call TRBJ2-1, with 12 bases that match TRBD2. V gave up 6 bases and J gave up 4 bases; unmatched junction bases: 10. This CDR3 is 17 amino acids long. The germline V gene has CDR1 MNHEY and CDR2 SMNVEV (reference sequence). This CDR3 is CASSFKLGLAGYNEQFF. For the CDR3, the DNA is TGTGCCAGCAGCTTCAAGCTAGGACTAGCGGGGTACAATGAGCAGTTCTTC.